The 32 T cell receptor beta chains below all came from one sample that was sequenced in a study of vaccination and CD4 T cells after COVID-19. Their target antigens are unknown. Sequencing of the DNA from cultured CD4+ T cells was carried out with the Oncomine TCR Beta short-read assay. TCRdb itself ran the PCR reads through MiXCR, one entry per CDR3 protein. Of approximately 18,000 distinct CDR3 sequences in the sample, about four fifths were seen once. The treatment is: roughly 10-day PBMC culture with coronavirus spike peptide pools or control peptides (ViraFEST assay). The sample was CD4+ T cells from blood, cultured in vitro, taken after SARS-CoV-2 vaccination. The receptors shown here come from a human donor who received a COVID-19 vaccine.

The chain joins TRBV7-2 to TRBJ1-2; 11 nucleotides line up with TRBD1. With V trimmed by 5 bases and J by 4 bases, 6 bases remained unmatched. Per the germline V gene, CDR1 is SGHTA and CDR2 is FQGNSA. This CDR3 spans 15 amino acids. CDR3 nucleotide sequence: TGTGCCAGCAGCCTTAGGACAGGGGGCGTCTATGGCTACACCTTC. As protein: CASSLRTGGVYGYTF.

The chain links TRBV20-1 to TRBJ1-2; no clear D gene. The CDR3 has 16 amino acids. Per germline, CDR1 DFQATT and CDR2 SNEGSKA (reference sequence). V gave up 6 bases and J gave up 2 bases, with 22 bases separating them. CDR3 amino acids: CSAYMTRTVPNYGYTF. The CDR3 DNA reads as TGCAGTGCCTATATGACGAGAACAGTTCCGAACTATGGCTACACCTTC.

CDR3 loop: CSARDRRGYGYTF. DNA for the CDR3: TGCAGTGCTAGAGACAGGAGGGGGTATGGCTACACCTTC. The V call is TRBV20-1, the J call TRBJ1-2, with D perhaps matching TRBD1 (6 bases). Germline-derived CDR1 and CDR2 are DFQATT and SNEGSKA (reference sequence). Trimming removed 0 bases from V and 5 bases from J, with 10 bases in between. The CDR3 is 13 amino acids.

The CDR3 sequence: CASSTPRAGGKDTEAFF. CDR3 in DNA: TGTGCCAGTAGTACCCCCCGTGCAGGGGGCAAGGACACTGAAGCTTTCTTT. The chain has TRBV19 and TRBJ1-1, with TRBD1 matching 8 bases. The CDR3 loop spans 17 amino acids. J was trimmed by 3 bases and V by 4 bases; bases with no gene match: 13. Germline assignment: CDR1 LNHDA and CDR2 SQIVND (reference sequence).

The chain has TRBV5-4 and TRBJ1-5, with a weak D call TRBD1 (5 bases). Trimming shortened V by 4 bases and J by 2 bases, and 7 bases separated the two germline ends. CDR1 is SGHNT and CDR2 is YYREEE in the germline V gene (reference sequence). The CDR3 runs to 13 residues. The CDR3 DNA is TGTGCCAGCAGCCCGGGGGGCAATCAGCCCCAGCATTTT. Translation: CASSPGGNQPQHF.

The CDR3 DNA is TGTGCCAGCAGCTTAGGAACAGGGGCCTCTGGAAACACCATATATTTT. This translates into CASSLGTGASGNTIYF. V gene TRBV7-8 combines with J gene TRBJ1-3; 7 nucleotides match TRBD1. The CDR3 has 16 amino acids. CDR1 SGHVS and CDR2 FQNEAQ come from the germline V gene. V was pared by 1 base and J by 0 bases, with 3 bases of the junction left unmatched. The full variable domain, with the rest looked up from reference TRBV7-8 and TRBJ1-3, is GAGVSQSPRYKVAKRGQDVALRCDPISGHVSLFWYQQALGQGPEFLTYFQNEAQLDKSGLPSDRFFAERPEGSVSTLKIQRTQQEDSAVYLCASSLGTGASGNTIYFGEGSWLTVV.

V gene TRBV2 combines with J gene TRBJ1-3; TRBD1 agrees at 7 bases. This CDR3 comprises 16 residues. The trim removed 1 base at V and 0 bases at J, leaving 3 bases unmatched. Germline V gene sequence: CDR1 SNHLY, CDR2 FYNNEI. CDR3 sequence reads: CASSEGGQLSGNTIYF. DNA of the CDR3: TGTGCCAGCAGTGAAGGGGGACAGCTCTCTGGAAACACCATATATTTT.

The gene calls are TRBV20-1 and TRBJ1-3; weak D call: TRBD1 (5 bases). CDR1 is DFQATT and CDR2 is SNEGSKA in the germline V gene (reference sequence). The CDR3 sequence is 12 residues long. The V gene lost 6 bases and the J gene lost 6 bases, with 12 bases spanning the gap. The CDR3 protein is CSAQGPINTIYF. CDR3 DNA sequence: TGCAGTGCCCAGGGACCGATAAACACCATATATTTT.

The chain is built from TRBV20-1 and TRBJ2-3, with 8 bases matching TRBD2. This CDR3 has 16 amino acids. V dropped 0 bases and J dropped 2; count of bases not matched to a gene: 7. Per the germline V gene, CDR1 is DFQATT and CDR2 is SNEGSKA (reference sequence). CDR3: CSARDHLRGDTDTQYF. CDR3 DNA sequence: TGCAGTGCTAGAGATCATTTGCGGGGGGACACAGATACGCAGTATTTT.

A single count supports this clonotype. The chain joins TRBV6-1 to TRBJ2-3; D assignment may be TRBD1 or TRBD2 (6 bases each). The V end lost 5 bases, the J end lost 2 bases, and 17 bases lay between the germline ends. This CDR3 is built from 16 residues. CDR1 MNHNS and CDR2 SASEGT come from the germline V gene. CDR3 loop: CASSTPTGAHTDTQYF. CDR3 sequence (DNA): TGTGCCAGCAGTACCCCTACGGGGGCCCACACAGATACGCAGTATTTT.

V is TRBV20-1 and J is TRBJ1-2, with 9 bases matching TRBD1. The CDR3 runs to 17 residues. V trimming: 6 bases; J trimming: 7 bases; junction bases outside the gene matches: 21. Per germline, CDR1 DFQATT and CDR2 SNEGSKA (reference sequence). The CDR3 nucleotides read TGCAGTGCCGCCGCTACCATGACCGGGACAGGGTCTTTTGGCTACACCTTC. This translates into CSAAATMTGTGSFGYTF.

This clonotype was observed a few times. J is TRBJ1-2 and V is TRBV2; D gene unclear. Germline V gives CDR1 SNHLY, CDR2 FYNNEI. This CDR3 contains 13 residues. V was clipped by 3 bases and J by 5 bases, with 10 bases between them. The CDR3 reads CASSDGRRYGYTF. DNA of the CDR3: TGTGCCAGCAGTGACGGTAGGAGATATGGCTACACCTTC.

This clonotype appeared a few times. CDR3 region: CASRIQGGESEAFF. The CDR3 coding sequence is TGTGCCAGCAGGATACAGGGTGGGGAATCTGAAGCTTTCTTT. V usage is TRBV2 and J usage is TRBJ1-1; a possible D gene is TRBD1 (6 bases). The CDR3 sequence is 14 residues long. The V gene lost 6 bases and the J gene lost 6 bases, with 17 bases spanning the gap. Germline V gene lookup returns CDR1 SNHLY and CDR2 FYNNEI.

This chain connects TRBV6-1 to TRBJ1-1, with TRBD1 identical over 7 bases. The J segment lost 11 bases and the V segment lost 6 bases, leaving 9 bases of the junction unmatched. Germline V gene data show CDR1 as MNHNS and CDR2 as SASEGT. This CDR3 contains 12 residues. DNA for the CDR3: TGTGCCAGCAGGACGGGACAGTTGACGGCTTTCTTT. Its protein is CASRTGQLTAFF.

CDR3 sequence: CASRRRTGSGGSPLHF. CDR3 coding DNA: TGTGCCAGCAGGCGAAGGACAGGGTCGGGTGGTTCACCCCTCCACTTT. The V call is TRBV27, the J call TRBJ1-6, with 8 bases fitting TRBD1. Germline CDR1 reads MNHEY; CDR2 reads SMNVEV (reference sequence). The CDR3 spans 16 residues. V gave up 6 bases and J gave up 9 bases; unmatched junction bases: 13.

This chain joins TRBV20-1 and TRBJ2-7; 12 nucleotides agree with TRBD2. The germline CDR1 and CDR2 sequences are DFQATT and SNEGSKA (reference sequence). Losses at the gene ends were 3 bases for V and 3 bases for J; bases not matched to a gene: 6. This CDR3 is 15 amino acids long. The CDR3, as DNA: TGCAGTGCTAGCTTCACTAGCGGGGGGTTCTACGAGCAGTACTTC. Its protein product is CSASFTSGGFYEQYF.

CDR3 sequence: CASSTGQVYGYTF. Here the CDR3 DNA reads TGTGCCAGCAGCACAGGACAGGTGTATGGCTACACCTTC. The gene calls are TRBV3-1 and TRBJ1-2; 7 bases map to TRBD1. CDR3 length: 13 amino acids. Germline-derived CDR1 and CDR2 are LGHDT and YNNKEL (reference sequence). V lost 5 bases, J lost 5 bases, and 5 bases stayed unmatched.

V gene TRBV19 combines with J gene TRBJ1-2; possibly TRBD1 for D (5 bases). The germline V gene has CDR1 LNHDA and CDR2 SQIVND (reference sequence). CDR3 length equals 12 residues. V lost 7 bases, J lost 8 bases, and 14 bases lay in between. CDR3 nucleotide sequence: TGTGCCAGTACCCCCACAGGCTTCGGCTACACCTTC. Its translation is CASTPTGFGYTF.

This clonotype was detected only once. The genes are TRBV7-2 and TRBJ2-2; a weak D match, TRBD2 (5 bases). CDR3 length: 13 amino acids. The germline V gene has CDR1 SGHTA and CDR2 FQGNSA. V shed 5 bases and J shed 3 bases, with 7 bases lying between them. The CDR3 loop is CASSRRYTGELFF. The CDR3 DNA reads TGTGCCAGCAGCAGGAGGTACACCGGGGAGCTGTTTTTT.

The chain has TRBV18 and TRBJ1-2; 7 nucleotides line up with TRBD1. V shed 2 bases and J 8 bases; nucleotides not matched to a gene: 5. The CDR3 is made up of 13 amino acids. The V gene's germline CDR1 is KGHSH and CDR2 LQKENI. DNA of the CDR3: TGTGCCAGCTCACCAATACCAGGGGGAGGCTACACCTTC. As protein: CASSPIPGGGYTF.

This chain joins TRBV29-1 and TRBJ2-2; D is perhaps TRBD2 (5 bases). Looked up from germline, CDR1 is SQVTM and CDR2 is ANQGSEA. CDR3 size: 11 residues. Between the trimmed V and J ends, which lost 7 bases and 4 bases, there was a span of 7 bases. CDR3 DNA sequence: TGCAGCGCCGGGGTCACCGGGGAGCTGTTTTTT. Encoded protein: CSAGVTGELFF.

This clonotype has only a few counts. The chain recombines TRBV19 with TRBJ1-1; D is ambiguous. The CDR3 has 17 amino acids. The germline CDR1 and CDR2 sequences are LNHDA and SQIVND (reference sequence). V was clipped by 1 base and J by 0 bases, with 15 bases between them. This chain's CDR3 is CASSIAPFGRMNTEAFF. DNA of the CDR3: TGTGCCAGTAGTATAGCCCCCTTCGGACGCATGAACACTGAAGCTTTCTTT. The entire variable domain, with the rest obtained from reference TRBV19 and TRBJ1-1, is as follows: DGGITQSPKYLFRKEGQNVTLSCEQNLNHDAMYWYRQDPGQGLRLIYYSQIVNDFQKGDIAEGYSVSREKKESFPLTVTSAQKNPTAFYLCASSIAPFGRMNTEAFFGQGTRLTVV.

CDR3 nucleotides: TGCGCCAGCAGCTTGAACAGCGATCAAGAGACCCAGTACTTC. Its protein is CASSLNSDQETQYF. The J gene is TRBJ2-5, the V gene TRBV5-1, with D unresolved. CDR3 length: 14 amino acids. Germline V gives CDR1 SGHRS, CDR2 YFSETQ. The V end was cut by 1 base, the J end by 2 bases, with 9 bases between.

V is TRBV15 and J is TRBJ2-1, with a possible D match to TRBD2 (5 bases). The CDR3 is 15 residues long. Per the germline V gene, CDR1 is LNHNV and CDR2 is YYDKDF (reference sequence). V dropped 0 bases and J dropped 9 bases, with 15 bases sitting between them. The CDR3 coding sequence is TGTGCCACCAGCAGAGAATTGGTTCCCGGGATTGAGCAGTTCTTC. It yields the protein CATSRELVPGIEQFF.

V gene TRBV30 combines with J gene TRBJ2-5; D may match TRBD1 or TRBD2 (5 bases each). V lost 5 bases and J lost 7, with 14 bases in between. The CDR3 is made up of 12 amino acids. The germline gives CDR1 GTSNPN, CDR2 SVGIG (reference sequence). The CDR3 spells CAWEGPWGTQYF. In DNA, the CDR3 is TGTGCCTGGGAGGGGCCATGGGGGACCCAGTACTTC.

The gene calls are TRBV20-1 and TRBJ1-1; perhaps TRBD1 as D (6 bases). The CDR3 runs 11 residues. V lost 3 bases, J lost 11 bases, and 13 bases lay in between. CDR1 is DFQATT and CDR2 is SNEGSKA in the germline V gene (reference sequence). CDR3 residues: CSASLQGLAFF. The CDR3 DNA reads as TGCAGTGCTAGCCTACAGGGTTTGGCTTTCTTT.

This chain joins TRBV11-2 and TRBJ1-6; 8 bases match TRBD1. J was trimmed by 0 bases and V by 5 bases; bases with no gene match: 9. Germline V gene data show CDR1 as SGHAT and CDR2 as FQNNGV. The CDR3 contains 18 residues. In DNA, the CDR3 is TGTGCCAGCAGCCTAGGCAGGGGGCGCAGCTCCTATAATTCACCCCTCCACTTT. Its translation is CASSLGRGRSSYNSPLHF.

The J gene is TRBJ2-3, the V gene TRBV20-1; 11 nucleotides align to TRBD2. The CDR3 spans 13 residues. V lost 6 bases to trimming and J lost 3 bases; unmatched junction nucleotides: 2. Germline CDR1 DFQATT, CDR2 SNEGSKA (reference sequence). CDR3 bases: TGCAGTGCCGGACTAGCGGGTACAGATACGCAGTATTTT. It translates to CSAGLAGTDTQYF.

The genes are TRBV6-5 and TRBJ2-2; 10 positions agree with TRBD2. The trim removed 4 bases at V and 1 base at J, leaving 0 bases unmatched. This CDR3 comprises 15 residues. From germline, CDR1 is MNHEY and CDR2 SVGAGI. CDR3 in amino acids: CASSLAGGNTGELFF. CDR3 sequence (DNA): TGTGCCAGCAGTTTAGCGGGGGGGAACACCGGGGAGCTGTTTTTT.

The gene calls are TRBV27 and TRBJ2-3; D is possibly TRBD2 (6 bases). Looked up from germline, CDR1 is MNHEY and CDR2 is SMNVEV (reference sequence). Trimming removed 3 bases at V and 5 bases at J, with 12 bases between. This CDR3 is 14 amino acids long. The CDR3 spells CASSFGGAGDTQYF. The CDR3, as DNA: TGTGCCAGCAGTTTCGGAGGGGCCGGAGATACGCAGTATTTT.

The CDR3, as DNA: TGTGCCAGCAGCTTAGCCAGGGTGGCTGCTGGCTACACCTTC. This encodes CASSLARVAAGYTF. J is TRBJ1-2 and V is TRBV7-8, with D possibly being TRBD1 (5 bases). The CDR3 has 14 amino acids. V was pared by 0 bases and J by 7 bases, with 12 bases between. The germline CDR1 and CDR2 sequences are SGHVS and FQNEAQ.

DNA for the CDR3: TGCGCCAGCAGCGACAGGGTTGGCGCAGCTTTCTTT. It codes for CASSDRVGAAFF. This sequence joins TRBV10-2 and TRBJ1-1, with 7 bases aligning to TRBD1. This CDR3 is built from 12 residues. The J segment lost 10 bases and the V segment lost 6 bases, leaving 8 bases of the junction unmatched. CDR1 and CDR2 (germline): WSHSY, SAAADI.